This section outlines one TCR beta chain sequence together with its context. TCRdb's table, derived via immunoSEQ multiplex PCR, lists solely in-frame clones and lacks some. The sample shows roughly 810,000 clones, about 96% of them seen only once. This sample is drawn from a study of shared clonotypes between healthy human individuals. The CDR3 extends over 18 amino acids. V lost 4 bases and J 0 bases, leaving 18 bases between the germline ends. Germline loops: CDR1 MDHEN, CDR2 SYDVKM. Positively selected for CCR7, the CD45RO-negative cells used as naive CD8 cells excluded terminally differentiated effector memory CD45RA+ cells.

The chain combines TRBV28 with TRBJ2-2, with no clear D. The source is a man aged 25-40 years in good health. The specimen was naive CD8+ T cells sorted from blood. The CDR3 spells CASSSPNRLTANTGELFF. The CDR3 region has the DNA TGTGCCAGCAGTTCACCCAACAGATTAACAGCGAACACCGGGGAGCTGTTTTTT.